One sample yielded the 16 T cell receptor beta chains listed below, sequenced in a study of neoadjuvant anti-PD-1 for oral cavity cancer. Produced via immunoSEQ multiplex PCR; TCRdb's table is partial and in-frame only. The sample lists approximately 7,600 clones; over 40% were seen once. Sequencing used tumor tissue, obtained before nivolumab (anti-PD-1) treatment. The receptors come from a person between 35 and 79 years old with oral cavity squamous cell carcinoma.

This chain connects TRBV11-2 to TRBJ1-2; D ambiguous. There are 14 residues in the CDR3. The V end was cut by 5 bases, the J end by 3 bases, with 13 bases between. CDR1 is SGHAT, CDR2 FQNNGV, per germline. Here the CDR3 DNA reads TGTGCCAGCAGCCCGGGGAGGTTCTACTATGGCTACACCTTC. The encoded protein is CASSPGRFYYGYTF. The full variable domain, completed using reference TRBV11-2 and TRBJ1-2, is EAGVAQSPRYKIIEKRQSVAFWCNPISGHATLYWYQQILGQGPKLLIQFQNNGVVDDSQLPKDRFSAERLKGVDSTLKIQPAKLEDSAVYLCASSPGRFYYGYTFGSGTRLTVV.

This clone was detected only once. The V and J genes are TRBV7-3 and TRBJ2-3; the match to TRBD2 covers 10 bases. Germline V CDR1 and CDR2: SGHTA, FQGTGA. The CDR3 totals 15 residues. With 5 bases clipped from V and 3 bases from J, the junction kept 5 bases outside the gene matches. The CDR3 sequence is CASSPGTSATDTQYF. In DNA, the CDR3 is TGTGCCAGCAGCCCGGGGACTAGCGCAACAGATACGCAGTATTTT.

The chain employs TRBV9 and TRBJ2-1; 14 bases are a match to TRBD2. The germline V gene has CDR1 SGDLS and CDR2 YYNGEE. The CDR3 spans 19 residues. J lost 4 bases, V lost 4 bases, and 13 bases had no gene match. DNA for the CDR3: TGTGCCAGCAGCTCCCTCGGACTAGCGGGAGGATTCGGGTACAATGAGCAGTTCTTC. Amino acids: CASSSLGLAGGFGYNEQFF.

The gene calls are TRBV7-2 and TRBJ2-2, with a weak D call TRBD2 (5 bases). CDR1 and CDR2 from the germline V gene are SGHTA and FQGNSA. This CDR3 region has 17 residues. The V gene lost 5 bases and the J gene lost 8 bases, with 24 bases spanning the gap. The CDR3 bases are TGTGCCAGCAGCCGTCAGGCCTTCAGCGAGGGCTTGGGGGAGCTGTTTTTT. As protein: CASSRQAFSEGLGELFF.

This clone was seen a handful of times. J is TRBJ1-1 and V is TRBV19; D possibly corresponds to TRBD1 (5 bases). The CDR3 has 14 amino acids. The germline gives CDR1 LNHDA, CDR2 SQIVND (reference sequence). Trimming cost V 3 bases and J 3 bases, with 11 bases left between them. CDR3 bases: TGTGCCAGTAGTATGTACCGAGGGGACACTGAAGCTTTCTTT. Protein: CASSMYRGDTEAFF.

This chain connects TRBV4-2 to TRBJ1-2, with D tentatively TRBD1 (5 bases). In germline, CDR1 is LGHNA, CDR2 YNFKEQ. Trimming took 4 bases from V and 1 from J, leaving 19 bases between them. The CDR3 contains 17 residues. Here the CDR3 DNA reads TGTGCCAGCAGCCCCGGGACGGCACCTTTTAATAACTATGGCTACACCTTC. This codes for CASSPGTAPFNNYGYTF.

The CDR3 sequence: CASSIGPPRGRNQPQHF. DNA of the CDR3: TGTGCCAGTAGTATAGGCCCCCCCAGGGGACGCAATCAGCCCCAGCATTTT. The chain links TRBV19 to TRBJ1-5, with TRBD1 as a possible D gene (6 bases). The germline V gene has CDR1 LNHDA and CDR2 SQIVND (reference sequence). The CDR3 covers 17 residues. The V gene lost 1 base and the J gene lost 2 bases, with 15 bases spanning the gap. Looking up the rest from reference TRBV19 and TRBJ1-5 gives the full variable domain: DGGITQSPKYLFRKEGQNVTLSCEQNLNHDAMYWYRQDPGQGLRLIYYSQIVNDFQKGDIAEGYSVSREKKESFPLTVTSAQKNPTAFYLCASSIGPPRGRNQPQHFGDGTRLSIL.

In this sample, this clone turned up a few times. The V gene is TRBV19, the J gene TRBJ1-1; maybe TRBD1 (5 bases). The V and J ends lost 7 bases and 0 bases respectively, with 15 bases between them. CDR3 length: 15 residues. CDR1 LNHDA and CDR2 SQIVND come from the germline V gene (reference sequence). CDR3 sequence (DNA): TGTGCCAGTAAACGGGACGGAACCCTGAACACTGAAGCTTTCTTT. Residues: CASKRDGTLNTEAFF.

By share, this clone ranks as large. This chain links TRBV5-1 with TRBJ2-7; 7 bases fit TRBD1. The CDR3 totals 14 residues. Germline assignment: CDR1 SGHRS and CDR2 YFSETQ. J gave up 4 bases and V 0 bases, and 4 bases lay outside the gene matches. The CDR3 nucleotides are TGCGCCAGCAGCTTGGCCGGACAGGCTTACGAGCAGTACTTC. This sequence encodes CASSLAGQAYEQYF.

The gene calls are TRBV28 and TRBJ1-2, with a possible D match to TRBD1 (5 bases). The CDR3 covers 14 residues. Looked up from germline, CDR1 is MDHEN and CDR2 is SYDVKM. Trimming left V 5 bases short and J 4 bases short, with 14 bases between. The CDR3 sequence: CASSLQGGSYGYTF. The CDR3 DNA reads TGTGCCAGCAGTCTGCAGGGCGGGAGCTATGGCTACACCTTC.

By share, this clone ranks as medium-sized. This CDR3 is CASSWGHETGNYEQYF. CDR3 DNA: TGTGCCAGCAGCTGGGGTCATGAGACAGGGAATTACGAGCAGTACTTC. This chain joins TRBV7-9 and TRBJ2-7; 7 bases fit TRBD1. The germline V gene encodes CDR1 SEHNR and CDR2 FQNEAQ (reference sequence). The ends lost 4 bases at V and 4 bases at J; junction bases unmatched: 13. The CDR3 is made up of 16 amino acids.

This chain joins TRBV6-1 and TRBJ2-3; D unresolved. V was shortened by 5 bases and J by 4 bases, with 10 bases between the two germline ends. From germline, CDR1 is MNHNS and CDR2 SASEGT. The CDR3 is 13 residues long. CDR3 loop: CASSRSSSDTQYF. DNA of the CDR3: TGTGCCAGCAGTCGCTCGTCTTCAGATACGCAGTATTTT.

As for this clone: A junction end diverges from the germline sequence, so it may reflect a read error. J is TRBJ1-1 and V is TRBV29-1; the D gene is possibly TRBD1 (6 bases). The CDR3 length is 13 residues. CDR1 is SQVTM, CDR2 ANQGSEA, per germline. This CDR3 reads CSVENPDSTRWVF. In DNA form, the CDR3 reads TGCAGCGTTGAAAACCCGGACAGTACGCGGTGGGTCTTT.

The chain carries TRBV7-3 and TRBJ2-1; a possible D gene is TRBD1 (6 bases). The CDR3 is made up of 13 amino acids. The ends were cut back, 1 base at V and 9 bases at J, with 10 bases in the middle. Germline CDR1 SGHTA, CDR2 FQGTGA. The CDR3 loop reads CASSLKGDLEQFF. CDR3 DNA: TGTGCCAGCAGCTTAAAGGGGGACCTTGAGCAGTTCTTC. Based on the CDR3 plus reference TRBV7-3 and TRBJ2-1, the full variable domain is GAGVSQTPSNKVTEKGKYVELRCDPISGHTALYWYRQSLGQGPEFLIYFQGTGAADDSGLPNDRFFAVRPEGSVSTLKIQRTERGDSAVYLCASSLKGDLEQFFGPGTRLTVL.

V gene TRBV10-3 combines with J gene TRBJ1-2; D is unresolved. The germline V gene encodes CDR1 ENHRY and CDR2 SYGVKD. The V end lost 10 bases, the J end lost 1 base, and 13 bases lay between the germline ends. CDR3 length: 13 amino acids. The DNA of the CDR3 is TGTGCCACGACGGACCTAATTAACTATGGCTACACCTTC. Protein sequence: CATTDLINYGYTF.

This clone was counted a few times. The chain has TRBV11-2 and TRBJ2-5; 7 bases line up with TRBD2. CDR1 and CDR2 (germline): SGHAT, FQNNGV. CDR3 size: 14 residues. V was pared by 0 bases and J by 3 bases, with 1 base of the junction left unmatched. Here the CDR3 reads CASSLDGGEETQYF. The CDR3 nucleotides read TGTGCCAGCAGCTTAGATGGGGGGGAAGAGACCCAGTACTTC.